The present T cell receptor beta chain was sequenced within a study of blood T cell repertoires in COVID-19. Sequencing used immunoSEQ multiplex PCR; TCRdb keeps in-frame clones, though not all of them. The sample carries 300,000 to 400,000 clones, 90% recorded once. The germline V and J ends were trimmed by 4 bases and 1 base, with 7 bases remaining between them. CDR1 is MNHNY, CDR2 SVGAGI, per germline (reference sequence). This CDR3 has 13 residues. The sequence was collected from a woman under 40 with COVID-19, enrolled during active disease. The sample was peripheral blood. The gene calls are TRBV6-6 and TRBJ1-1; no clear D gene. The CDR3 DNA reads as TGTGCCAGCAGTTCCCGGGAGAACACTGAAGCTTTCTTT. Protein product: CASSSRENTEAFF.